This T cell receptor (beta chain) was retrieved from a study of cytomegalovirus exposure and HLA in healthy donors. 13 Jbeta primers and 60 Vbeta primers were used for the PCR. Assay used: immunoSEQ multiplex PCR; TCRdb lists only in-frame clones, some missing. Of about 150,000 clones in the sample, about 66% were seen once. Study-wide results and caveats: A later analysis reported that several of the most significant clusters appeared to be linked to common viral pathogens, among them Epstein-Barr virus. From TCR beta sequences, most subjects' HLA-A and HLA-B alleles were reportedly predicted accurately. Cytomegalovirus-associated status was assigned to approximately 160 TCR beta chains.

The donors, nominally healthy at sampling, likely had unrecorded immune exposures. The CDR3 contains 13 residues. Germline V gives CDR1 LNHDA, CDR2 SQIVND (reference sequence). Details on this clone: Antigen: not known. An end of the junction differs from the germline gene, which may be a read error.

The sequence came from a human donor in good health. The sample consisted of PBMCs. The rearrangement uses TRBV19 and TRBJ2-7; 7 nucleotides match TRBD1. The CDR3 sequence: CASKGQNSYEQYF. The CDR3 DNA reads TGTGCGAGTAAGGGACAGAATTCTTACGAGCAGTACTTC.